This section outlines one T cell receptor (beta chain) sequence together with its context. The antigen is undetermined. These data come from a study of siplizumab effects on memory and regulatory T cells. Study conclusions and caveats: Naive T cells seemed more diverse than memory cells and seemed major alloresponse contributors.

TCRdb keeps only in-frame clones here, not all; method: immunoSEQ multiplex PCR. The repertoire holds 100,000 or so clones, with 92% as singletons. Germline assignment: CDR1 SGHNT and CDR2 YYREEE (reference sequence). The CDR3 has 16 residues. The V gene lost 0 bases and the J gene lost 0 bases, with 13 bases spanning the gap. The chain combines TRBV5-4 with TRBJ2-7; D uncertain. Sequencing was carried out using CD4+ T cells sorted from blood. The receptor was isolated from a human donor in good health. As DNA, the CDR3 is TGTGCCAGCAGCTTGGGTACACCGCGAAGCTCCTACGAGCAGTACTTC. Its translation: CASSLGTPRSSYEQYF.